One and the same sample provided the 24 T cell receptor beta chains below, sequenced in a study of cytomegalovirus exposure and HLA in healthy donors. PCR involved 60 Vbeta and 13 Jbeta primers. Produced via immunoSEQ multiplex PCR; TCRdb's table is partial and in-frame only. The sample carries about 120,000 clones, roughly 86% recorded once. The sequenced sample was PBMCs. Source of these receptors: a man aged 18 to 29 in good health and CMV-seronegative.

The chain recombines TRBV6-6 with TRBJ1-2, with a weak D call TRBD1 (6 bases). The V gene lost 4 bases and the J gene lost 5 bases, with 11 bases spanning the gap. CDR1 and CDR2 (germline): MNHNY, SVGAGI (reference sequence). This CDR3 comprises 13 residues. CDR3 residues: CASSSNQGYGYTF. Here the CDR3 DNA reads TGTGCCAGCAGTTCAAACCAGGGGTATGGCTACACCTTC.

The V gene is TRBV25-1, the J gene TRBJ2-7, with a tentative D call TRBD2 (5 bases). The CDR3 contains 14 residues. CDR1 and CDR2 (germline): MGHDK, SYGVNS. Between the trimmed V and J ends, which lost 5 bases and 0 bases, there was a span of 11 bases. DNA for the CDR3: TGTGCCAGCAGTCGGACGGGGAGCTCCTACGAGCAGTACTTC. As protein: CASSRTGSSYEQYF.

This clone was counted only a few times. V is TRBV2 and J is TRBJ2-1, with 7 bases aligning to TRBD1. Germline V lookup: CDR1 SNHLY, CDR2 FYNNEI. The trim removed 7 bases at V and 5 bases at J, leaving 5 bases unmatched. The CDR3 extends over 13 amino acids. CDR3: CASTATGDNEQFF. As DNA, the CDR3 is TGTGCCAGCACCGCAACAGGGGACAATGAGCAGTTCTTC.

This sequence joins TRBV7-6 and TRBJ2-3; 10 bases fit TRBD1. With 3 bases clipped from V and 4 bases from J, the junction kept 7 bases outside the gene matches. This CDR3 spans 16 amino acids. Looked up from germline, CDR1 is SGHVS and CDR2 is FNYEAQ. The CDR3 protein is CASSLRQGAPADTQYF. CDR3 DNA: TGTGCCAGCAGCTTGAGACAGGGGGCCCCGGCAGATACGCAGTATTTT.

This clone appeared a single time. Here the CDR3 DNA reads TGTGCCAGCAGTGAAAGGCGGCAGGGGAACACTGAAGCTTTCTTT. Protein: CASSERRQGNTEAFF. The rearrangement uses TRBV6-1 and TRBJ1-1, with a weak D call TRBD1 (5 bases). Trimming shortened V by 2 bases and J by 1 base, and 11 bases separated the two germline ends. Germline CDR1 is MNHNS and CDR2 is SASEGT. The CDR3 runs to 15 residues.

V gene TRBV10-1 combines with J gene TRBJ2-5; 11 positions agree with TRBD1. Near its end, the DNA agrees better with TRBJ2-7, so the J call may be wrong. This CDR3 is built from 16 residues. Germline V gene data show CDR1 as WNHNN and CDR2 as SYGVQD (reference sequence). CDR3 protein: CASSEAGTGGWYEQYF. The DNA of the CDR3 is TGCGCCAGCAGTGAAGCCGGGACAGGGGGTTGGTACGAGCAGTACTTC.

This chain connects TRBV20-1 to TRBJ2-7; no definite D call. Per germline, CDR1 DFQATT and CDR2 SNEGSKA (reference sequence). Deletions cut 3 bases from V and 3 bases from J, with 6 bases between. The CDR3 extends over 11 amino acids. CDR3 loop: CSASPLYEQYF. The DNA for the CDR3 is TGCAGTGCTAGTCCCCTCTACGAGCAGTACTTC.

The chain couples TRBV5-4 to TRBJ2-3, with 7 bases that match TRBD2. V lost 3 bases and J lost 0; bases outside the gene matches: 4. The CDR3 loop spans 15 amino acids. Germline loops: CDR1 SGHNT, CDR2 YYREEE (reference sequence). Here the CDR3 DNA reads TGTGCCAGCAGCTCGCTAGCGGTTAGCACAGATACGCAGTATTTT. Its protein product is CASSSLAVSTDTQYF.

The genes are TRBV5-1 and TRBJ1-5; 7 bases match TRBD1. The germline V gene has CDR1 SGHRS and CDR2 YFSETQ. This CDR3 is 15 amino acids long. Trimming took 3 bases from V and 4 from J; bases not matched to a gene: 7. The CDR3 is CASSSGQYDNQPQHF. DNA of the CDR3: TGCGCCAGCAGCTCGGGACAGTACGATAATCAGCCCCAGCATTTT.

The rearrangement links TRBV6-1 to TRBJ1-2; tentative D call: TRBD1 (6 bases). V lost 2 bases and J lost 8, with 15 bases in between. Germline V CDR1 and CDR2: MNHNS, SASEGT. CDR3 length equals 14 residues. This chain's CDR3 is CASSESQGVGGYTF. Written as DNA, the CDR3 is TGTGCCAGCAGTGAATCACAGGGAGTTGGAGGCTACACCTTC.

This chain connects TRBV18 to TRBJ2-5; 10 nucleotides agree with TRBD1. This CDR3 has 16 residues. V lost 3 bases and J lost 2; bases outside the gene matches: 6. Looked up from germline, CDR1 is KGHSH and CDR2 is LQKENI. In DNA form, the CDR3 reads TGTGCCAGCTCACCTGACCGGGACAGGGGACAAGAGACCCAGTACTTC. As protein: CASSPDRDRGQETQYF.

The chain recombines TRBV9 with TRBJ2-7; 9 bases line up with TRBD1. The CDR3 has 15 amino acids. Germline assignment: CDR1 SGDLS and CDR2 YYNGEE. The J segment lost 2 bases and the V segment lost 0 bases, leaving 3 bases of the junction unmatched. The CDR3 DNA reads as TGTGCCAGCAGCGTAGCTCGGACAGGGGCCTACGAGCAGTACTTC. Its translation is CASSVARTGAYEQYF.

Written as DNA, the CDR3 is TGTGCCATCAGCAACGACAGGGTCGATTCACCCCTCCACTTT. Translation: CAISNDRVDSPLHF. V is TRBV10-3 and J is TRBJ1-6, with TRBD1 identical over 7 bases. Germline CDR1 ENHRY, CDR2 SYGVKD. V was clipped by 6 bases and J by 8 bases; unmatched bases: 7. This CDR3 is 14 amino acids long.

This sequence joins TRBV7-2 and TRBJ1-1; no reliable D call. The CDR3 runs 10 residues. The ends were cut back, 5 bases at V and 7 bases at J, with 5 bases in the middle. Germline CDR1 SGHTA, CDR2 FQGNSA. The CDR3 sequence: CASSPYEAFF. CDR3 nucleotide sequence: TGTGCCAGCAGCCCGTATGAAGCTTTCTTT.

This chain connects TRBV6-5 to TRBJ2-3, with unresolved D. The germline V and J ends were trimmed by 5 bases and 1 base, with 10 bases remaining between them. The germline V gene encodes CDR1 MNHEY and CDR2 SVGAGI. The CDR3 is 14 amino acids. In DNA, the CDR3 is TGTGCCAGCAGTAAGACCACAGGCACAGATACGCAGTATTTT. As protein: CASSKTTGTDTQYF.

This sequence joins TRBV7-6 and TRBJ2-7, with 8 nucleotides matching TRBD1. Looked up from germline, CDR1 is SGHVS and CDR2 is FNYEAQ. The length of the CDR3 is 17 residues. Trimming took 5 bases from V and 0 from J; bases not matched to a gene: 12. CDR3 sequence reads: CASSTSPGQGGSYEQYF. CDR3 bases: TGTGCCAGCAGCACCTCCCCCGGACAGGGAGGCTCCTACGAGCAGTACTTC.

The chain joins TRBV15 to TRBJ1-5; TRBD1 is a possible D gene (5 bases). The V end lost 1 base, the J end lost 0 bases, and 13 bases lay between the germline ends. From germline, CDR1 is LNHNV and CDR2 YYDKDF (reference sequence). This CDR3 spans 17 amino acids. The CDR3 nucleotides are TGTGCCACCAGCAGAGTTAGCGGCAGGGTTAGCAATCAGCCCCAGCATTTT. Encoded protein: CATSRVSGRVSNQPQHF.

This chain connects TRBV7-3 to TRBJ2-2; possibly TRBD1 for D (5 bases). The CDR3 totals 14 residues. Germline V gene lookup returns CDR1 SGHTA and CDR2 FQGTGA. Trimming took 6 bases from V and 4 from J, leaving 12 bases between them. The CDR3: CASRFDRGTGELFF. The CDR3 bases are TGTGCCAGCAGGTTTGACAGAGGCACCGGGGAGCTGTTTTTT.

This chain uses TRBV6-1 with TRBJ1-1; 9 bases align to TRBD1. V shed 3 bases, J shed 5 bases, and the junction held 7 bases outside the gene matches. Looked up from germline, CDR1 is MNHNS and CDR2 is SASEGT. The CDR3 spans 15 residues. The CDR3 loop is CASSDQDRGRTEAFF. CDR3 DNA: TGTGCCAGCAGTGACCAGGACAGGGGTAGGACTGAAGCTTTCTTT.

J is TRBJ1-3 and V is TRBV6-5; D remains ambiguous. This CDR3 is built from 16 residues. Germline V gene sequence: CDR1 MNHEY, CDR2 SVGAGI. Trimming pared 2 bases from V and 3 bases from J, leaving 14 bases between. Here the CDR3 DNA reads TGTGCCAGCAGTTACGGCAGGCCGCGAGATGGAAACACCATATATTTT. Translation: CASSYGRPRDGNTIYF.

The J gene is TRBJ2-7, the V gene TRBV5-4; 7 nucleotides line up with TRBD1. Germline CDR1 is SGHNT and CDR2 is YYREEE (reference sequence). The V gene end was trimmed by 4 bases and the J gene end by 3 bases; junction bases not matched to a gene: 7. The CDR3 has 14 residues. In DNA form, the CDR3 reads TGTGCCAGCAGCACCAGACAGGGTAACTACGAGCAGTACTTC. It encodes CASSTRQGNYEQYF.

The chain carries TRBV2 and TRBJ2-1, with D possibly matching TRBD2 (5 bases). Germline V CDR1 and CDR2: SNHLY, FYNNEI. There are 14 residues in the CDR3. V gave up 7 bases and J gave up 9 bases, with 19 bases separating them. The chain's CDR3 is CASKLDGVVGEQFF. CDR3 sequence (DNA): TGTGCCAGCAAGCTCGACGGGGTAGTGGGTGAGCAGTTCTTC. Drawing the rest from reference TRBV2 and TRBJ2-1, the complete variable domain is EPEVTQTPSHQVTQMGQEVILRCVPISNHLYFYWYRQILGQKVEFLVSFYNNEISEKSEIFDDQFSVERPDGSNFTLKIRSTKLEDSAMYFCASKLDGVVGEQFFGPGTRLTVL.

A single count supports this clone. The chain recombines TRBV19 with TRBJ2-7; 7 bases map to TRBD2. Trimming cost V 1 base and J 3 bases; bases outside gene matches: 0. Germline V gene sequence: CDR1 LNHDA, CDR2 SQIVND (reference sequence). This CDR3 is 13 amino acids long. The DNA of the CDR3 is TGTGCCAGTAGTATAGGGGAGGGCTACGAGCAGTACTTC. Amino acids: CASSIGEGYEQYF. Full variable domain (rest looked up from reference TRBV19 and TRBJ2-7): DGGITQSPKYLFRKEGQNVTLSCEQNLNHDAMYWYRQDPGQGLRLIYYSQIVNDFQKGDIAEGYSVSREKKESFPLTVTSAQKNPTAFYLCASSIGEGYEQYFGPGTRLTVT.

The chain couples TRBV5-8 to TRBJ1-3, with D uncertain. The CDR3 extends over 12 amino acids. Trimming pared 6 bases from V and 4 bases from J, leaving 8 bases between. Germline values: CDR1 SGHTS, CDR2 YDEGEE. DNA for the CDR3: TGTGCCAGCACATACTTAGGAAACACCATATATTTT. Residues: CASTYLGNTIYF.